What follows describes a single T cell receptor (beta chain). Its target antigen remains unknown. No much larger clone exists at a distance of one base, and base qualities are not known. The data stem from a study of vaccination effects on CD4 cells after COVID-19 (dated by TCRdb to 2021 to 2024). With respect to the entire study: Participants received two doses of either the BNT162b2 or the mRNA-1273 mRNA SARS-CoV-2 vaccine. In both COVID-19 convalescent patients and infection-naive vaccine recipients, the study compared SARS-CoV-2 spike-specific CD4+ TCR repertoires from before mRNA vaccination with those from after it. The full study included fewer than eleven COVID-19 convalescent patients and a few SARS-CoV-2-naive healthy vaccine recipients. In the study, cultures from other donors were sequenced using the Oncomine TCR Beta short-read assay on an Illumina iSeq 100.

In the ViraFEST assay, PBMC were stimulated with viral peptide pools, and TCR sequencing was then used to find antigen-specific CD4+ T cell clonotypes based on their expansion. After about 9 days of culture, CD4+ T cells were isolated with the EasySep CD4+ T cell isolation kit. Negative nucleocapsid antibody results before and after vaccination confirmed that the healthy vaccine recipients had no prior SARS-CoV-2 infection. Approximately 2.1 million PBMC per well were cultured in IMDM with approximately 5% human AB serum, around 9.1 IU/ml IL-2 and gentamicin, plus 10 ug/ml peptides. On days 3 and 7, half of the culture medium was replaced with fresh IL-2-containing medium. Unless otherwise noted, each peptide stimulation condition was cultured in triplicate wells. Using Ficoll-Paque Plus gradient centrifugation, PBMC were separated from whole blood and then either used fresh or cryopreserved at -140C. Overlapping peptide pools spanned the spike proteins of SARS-CoV-2 and the common cold coronaviruses HCoV-NL63, HCoV-OC43 and HCoV-229E. Genomic DNA was extracted from cultured CD4+ T cells with the QIAamp micro DNA kit.

The library was produced with the immunoSEQ multiplex PCR assay. DNA from the CD4+ T cells that had been cultured and isolated underwent TCR beta CDR3 sequencing. The study's processing was this. Non-productive TCR sequences were discarded, and reads were trimmed to the CDR3 region, with only CDR3s of 7 or more amino acids retained. Antigen-specific clonotypes were identified using the MANAFEST web app by comparison of expansion in peptide wells against reference cultures. To count as positive, a clone had to show expansion at FDR<0.05 compared with the reference and with all other wells, an odds ratio above 5, and a frequency above 0.1% in two replicate wells. A clonotype was called cross-reactive if it was significantly expanded both in SARS-CoV-2 spike wells and in at least one common cold coronavirus spike condition. CDR3 similarity was assessed by Levenshtein distance using the stringdist R package, and unrooted trees were constructed with ape in R 3.6.1. The immuneACCESS repertoire file appears here via TCRdb, limited to in-frame rearrangements. These files lack a portion of the clones; in checked studies, under half of the deficit traces to unresolved V genes, and the cause of the others is not known. For V, J and clone size, that table is used; D and trimming come from the DNA. The sample data list around 79,000 clones, and about four fifths of these were observed just once. 10% of the sample goes to the ten largest clones.

The paper's findings and limits, for the study overall: In healthy vaccine recipients, vaccine-induced clones were almost all SARS-CoV-2 mono-reactive, with only 1 of 255 cross-reactive with common cold coronaviruses. Both infection-induced and vaccine-induced clones contracted markedly at late post-vaccination timepoints, which is consistent with waning T cell responses. Limitations of the study were the small number of convalescent patients and the absence of early post-infection timepoints.

The sequence was collected from a human donor who received a COVID-19 vaccine. The source material was CD4+ T cells from PBMCs cultured with SARS-CoV-2 spike peptides, sampled before COVID-19 vaccination. This sample's cell subset or site label indicates: SARS-CoV-2 spike overlapping peptide pool stimulation.

The CDR3 region has the sequence CASIGQGETQYF. The bases are TGTGCCAGCATCGGTCAGGGGGAGACCCAGTACTTC. The chain is assembled from TRBV2 and TRBJ2-5; the best D guess is TRBD1, with 6 bases matching. The CDR3 covers 12 residues, taking in both the cysteine and the phenylalanine. The read is trimmed to its CDR3 DNA, 36 bases read in frame from base 1. V gives up 7 bases and J gives up 5 bases, and the segment between their germline ends measures 11 bases. The germline V gene provides CDR1 SNHLY and CDR2 FYNNEI.